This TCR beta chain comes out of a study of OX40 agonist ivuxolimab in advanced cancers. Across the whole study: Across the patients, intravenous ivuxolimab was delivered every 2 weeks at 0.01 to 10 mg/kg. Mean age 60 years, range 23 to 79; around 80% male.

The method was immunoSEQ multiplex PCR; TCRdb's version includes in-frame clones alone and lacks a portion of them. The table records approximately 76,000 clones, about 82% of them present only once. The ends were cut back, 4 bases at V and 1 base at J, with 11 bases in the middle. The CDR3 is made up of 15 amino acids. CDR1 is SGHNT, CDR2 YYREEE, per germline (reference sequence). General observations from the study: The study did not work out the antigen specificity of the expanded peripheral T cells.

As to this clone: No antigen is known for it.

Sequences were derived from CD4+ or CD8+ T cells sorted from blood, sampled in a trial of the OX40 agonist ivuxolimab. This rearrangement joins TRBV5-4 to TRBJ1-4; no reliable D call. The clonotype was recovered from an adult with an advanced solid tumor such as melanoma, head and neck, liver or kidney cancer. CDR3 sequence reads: CASSLDLGTNEKLFF. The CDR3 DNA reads TGTGCCAGCAGCCTGGACTTGGGAACTAATGAAAAACTGTTTTTT.